What follows is one T cell receptor (beta chain) and its context. The entry originates in a study of blood T cell repertoires in COVID-19. Measured with immunoSEQ multiplex PCR; TCRdb has only the in-frame clones, and not every one. The table lists more than 60,000 clones, 84% of them singletons. The sequencing input was peripheral blood. The clonotype originates from a man aged 50-59 years with acute or convalescent COVID-19.

In DNA, the CDR3 is TGCGCCAGCAGCCCGGGACAGGGGAGCTTTGGCTACACCTTC. Protein sequence: CASSPGQGSFGYTF. This chain connects TRBV4-3 to TRBJ1-2; the match to TRBD1 covers 10 bases. The CDR3 runs to 14 residues. The V segment lost 4 bases and the J segment 7 bases; nucleotides outside the gene matches: 6. In germline, CDR1 is LGHNA, CDR2 YSLEER.